This TCR beta chain was recovered during a study of identical twins. General study findings and limits: Excess twin sharing in beta out-of-frame sequences was weaker. Clonotypes of the beta chain that were abundant in cord blood carried fewer insertions (memory repertoires showed none). Low generation probability was overrepresented in out-of-frame alpha sequences shared by twins.

This clonotype showed up many times. Its antigen is as yet unknown. TCRdb used MiXCR to reprocess the 5' RACE reads, holding one entry per CDR3 protein. The table has about 690,000 distinct CDR3 sequences, roughly 6% seen once; the top ten hold 1.5% to 2%. The CDR3 runs to 14 residues. Trimming took off 6 bases at V and 2 bases at J, with 13 bases between the two ends. The sequence was collected from a man aged 18-30 years in good health. The chain combines TRBV12-3 or TRBV12-4 with TRBJ1-2; D not certain. Input material: naive T cells sorted from blood. The CDR3 region is CASRLSTRNYGYTF. The CDR3 DNA is TGTGCCAGCAGACTATCGACCCGGAACTATGGCTACACCTTC.